One and the same sample provided the 13 T cell receptor beta chains below, sequenced in a study of T-cell memory formation after mild COVID-19. TCRdb analysed the 5' RACE reads with MiXCR anew, one entry per CDR3 protein. Of roughly 500,000 distinct CDR3 sequences listed, about a fifth were seen once; the top ten hold around 12%. Sample: PBMCs or a T cell subset sorted from them (not recorded which). The receptor set was obtained from an adult woman who had mild COVID-19 (a few samples of this study predate the infection). Cell type and time point are not known.

This chain connects TRBV24-1 to TRBJ2-3; weak D call: TRBD1 (6 bases). The CDR3 is 16 residues long. The ends were cut back, 4 bases at V and 6 bases at J, with 19 bases in the middle. CDR1 and CDR2 (germline): KGHDR, SFDVKD. CDR3 residues: CATSDPGQGWLDTQYF. In DNA, the CDR3 is TGTGCCACCAGTGACCCCGGCCAGGGGTGGTTGGATACGCAGTATTTT.

In this sample, this clonotype turned up many times. The CDR3: CASSRTSRGVSSYEQYF. The DNA of the CDR3 is TGTGCCAGCAGCCGCACGTCCCGCGGGGTATCTTCCTACGAGCAGTACTTC. This chain uses TRBV5-5 with TRBJ2-7; D is possibly TRBD2 (6 bases). The length of the CDR3 is 17 residues. Trimming pared 4 bases from V and 1 base from J, leaving 21 bases between. Germline values: CDR1 SGHKS, CDR2 YYEKEE (reference sequence). The whole variable domain, filled in from reference TRBV5-5 and TRBJ2-7, reads DAGVTQSPTHLIKTRGQQVTLRCSPISGHKSVSWYQQVLGQGPQFIFQYYEKEERGRGNFPDRFSARQFPNYSSELNVNALLLGDSALYLCASSRTSRGVSSYEQYFGPGTRLTVT.

Only a few counts were recorded for this clonotype. The CDR3 sequence is CSARELAGARYEQYF. The CDR3 region has the DNA TGCAGTGCTAGAGAACTAGCGGGAGCTCGGTACGAGCAGTACTTC. The genes are TRBV20-1 and TRBJ2-7; 11 nucleotides align to TRBD2. The CDR3 has 15 residues. CDR1 is DFQATT and CDR2 is SNEGSKA in the germline V gene (reference sequence). V dropped 0 bases and J dropped 4; count of bases not matched to a gene: 5.

This clonotype appeared a few times. The chain joins TRBV6-2 or TRBV6-3 to TRBJ2-4; D could derive from TRBD1 or TRBD2 (5 bases each). From germline, CDR1 is MNHEY and CDR2 SVGEGT. V shed 6 bases and J shed 5 bases, with 20 bases lying between them. The CDR3 totals 16 residues. The CDR3 loop reads CASSLRGPRGENIQYF. DNA for the CDR3: TGTGCCAGCAGCTTAAGGGGCCCGAGGGGTGAAAACATTCAGTACTTC.

Only a few counts were recorded for this clonotype. The chain's CDR3 is CASSLRSGGNSPLHF. CDR3 sequence (DNA): TGTGCCAGCAGCTTACGATCCGGGGGAAATTCACCCCTCCACTTT. The chain employs TRBV7-9 and TRBJ1-6, with D tentatively TRBD1 (5 bases). Trimming left V 2 bases short and J 7 bases short, with 12 bases between. The CDR3 runs to 15 residues. The V gene's germline CDR1 is SEHNR and CDR2 FQNEAQ (reference sequence).

This clonotype has just a few counts. The chain uses TRBV11-1 and TRBJ2-1; weak D call: TRBD2 (5 bases). V shed 5 bases and J shed 4 bases, with 15 bases lying between them. The CDR3 runs 15 residues. Germline values: CDR1 SGHAT, CDR2 FQDESV (reference sequence). The CDR3 spells CASSILSGVYNEQFF. The CDR3 DNA sequence: TGTGCCAGCAGCATACTATCCGGGGTGTACAATGAGCAGTTCTTC.

The chain links TRBV12-3 or TRBV12-4 to TRBJ1-5, with D maybe TRBD1 (6 bases). This CDR3 region has 14 residues. Between the trimmed V and J ends, which lost 5 bases and 5 bases, there was a span of 13 bases. Here the CDR3 DNA reads TGTGCCAGCAGTAAGGGGGACTTCTATCAGCCCCAGCATTTT. This sequence encodes CASSKGDFYQPQHF.

The CDR3 here is CATSDYPRVSNTGELFF. As DNA, the CDR3 is TGTGCCACCAGTGATTATCCCAGGGTCTCGAACACCGGGGAGCTGTTTTTT. The chain combines TRBV24-1 with TRBJ2-2; perhaps TRBD1 as D (5 bases). V gave up 2 bases and J gave up 0 bases, with 12 bases separating them. Looked up from germline, CDR1 is KGHDR and CDR2 is SFDVKD. This CDR3 has 17 residues.

This clonotype was detected only a few times. This chain joins TRBV5-1 and TRBJ2-7; D is uncertain. The CDR3 has 14 residues. Trimming took off 0 bases at V and 6 bases at J, with 13 bases between the two ends. The germline gives CDR1 SGHRS, CDR2 YFSETQ. The CDR3 protein is CASSLGPGNSEQYF. The CDR3 bases are TGCGCCAGCAGCTTGGGACCTGGGAATTCCGAGCAGTACTTC.

To note about this clonotype: A junction end diverges from the germline sequence, so it may reflect a read error. The V gene is TRBV18, the J gene TRBJ1-1, with TRBD1 matching over 8 bases. Germline V gene lookup returns CDR1 KGHSH and CDR2 LQKENI. This CDR3 contains 13 residues. The CDR3 region has the DNA TGTGCCAGCTCCCCACAGGGGGACACTGAAGCTTTCTTT. Encoded protein: CASSPQGDTEAFF.

The J gene is TRBJ1-5, the V gene TRBV27, with 7 bases lining up with TRBD1. The CDR3 is 15 residues long. J lost 11 bases, V lost 2 bases, and 12 bases had no gene match. The germline gives CDR1 MNHEY, CDR2 SMNVEV (reference sequence). CDR3 nucleotide sequence: TGTGCCAGCAGTTTAAGAGGGGGCGGTAGTAGAACCCAGCATTTT. It codes for CASSLRGGGSRTQHF.

The chain carries TRBV4-3 and TRBJ2-3, with 8 bases aligning to TRBD2. Trimming at V came to 0 bases and at J to 5 bases, leaving 7 bases not matched to a gene. This CDR3 has 16 amino acids. Germline V CDR1 and CDR2: LGHNA, YSLEER. The CDR3 here is CASSQDRAGVGDTQYF. CDR3 sequence (DNA): TGCGCCAGCAGCCAAGATCGAGCGGGAGTAGGAGATACGCAGTATTTT.

This clonotype was seen ten or more times. The rearrangement joins TRBV6-2 or TRBV6-3 to TRBJ1-2; no definite D call. The ends were cut back, 6 bases at V and 12 bases at J, with 14 bases in the middle. In germline, CDR1 is MNHEY, CDR2 SVGEGT. The CDR3 runs 11 residues. The CDR3 DNA is TGTGCCAGCAGCGAACCTGGACGGCACACCTTC. It is translated as CASSEPGRHTF.